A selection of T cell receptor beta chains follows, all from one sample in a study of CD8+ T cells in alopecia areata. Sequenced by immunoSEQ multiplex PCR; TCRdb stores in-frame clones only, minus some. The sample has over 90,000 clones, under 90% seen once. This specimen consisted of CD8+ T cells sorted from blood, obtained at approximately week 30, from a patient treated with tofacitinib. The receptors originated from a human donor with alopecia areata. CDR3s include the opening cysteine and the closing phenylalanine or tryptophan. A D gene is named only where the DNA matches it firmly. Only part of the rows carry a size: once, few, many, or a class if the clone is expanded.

cdr3_aa: CASSLQHTGELFF; cdr3_nt: TGTGCCAGCAGCTTACAGCACACCGGGGAGCTGTTTTTT; j_call: TRBJ2-2; clone_size: NA; cdr3_length: 13; d_call: NA; v_call: TRBV7-9
cdr3_aa: CASSNIAGVYNEQFF; cdr3_nt: TGTGCCAGCAGCAACATAGCGGGGGTGTACAATGAGCAGTTCTTC; j_call: TRBJ2-1; clone_size: NA; cdr3_length: 15; d_call: TRBD2; v_call: TRBV9
cdr3_aa: CASSLGLALDSYNEQFF; cdr3_nt: TGTGCCAGCAGCTTGGGACTAGCGCTGGATTCCTACAATGAGCAGTTCTTC; j_call: TRBJ2-1; clone_size: NA; cdr3_length: 17; d_call: TRBD2; v_call: TRBV7-6
cdr3_aa: CASSSTAPADTQYF; cdr3_nt: TGTGCCAGCAGTAGCACTGCCCCTGCAGATACGCAGTATTTT; j_call: TRBJ2-3; clone_size: NA; cdr3_length: 14; d_call: NA; v_call: TRBV6-5
cdr3_aa: CASSPMNTEAFF; cdr3_nt: TGTGCCAGCAGCCCCATGAACACTGAAGCTTTCTTT; j_call: TRBJ1-1; clone_size: NA; cdr3_length: 12; d_call: NA; v_call: TRBV5-4
cdr3_aa: CASTDGTGDEKLFF; cdr3_nt: TGTGCCAGCACCGACGGGACAGGGGATGAAAAACTGTTTTTT; j_call: TRBJ1-4; clone_size: NA; cdr3_length: 14; d_call: TRBD1; v_call: TRBV5-5
cdr3_aa: CASSYQAGTYGYTF; cdr3_nt: TGTGCCAGCAGTTACCAGGCAGGGACCTATGGCTACACCTTC; j_call: TRBJ1-2; clone_size: NA; cdr3_length: 14; d_call: NA; v_call: TRBV6-6
cdr3_aa: CASSLVRYNEQFF; cdr3_nt: TGTGCCAGCAGTTTGGTCAGGTACAATGAGCAGTTCTTC; j_call: TRBJ2-1; clone_size: NA; cdr3_length: 13; d_call: NA; v_call: TRBV27
cdr3_aa: CASSIGLAGGGYNEQFF; cdr3_nt: TGTGCCAGCAGCATCGGACTAGCGGGAGGTGGATACAATGAGCAGTTCTTC; j_call: TRBJ2-1; clone_size: NA; cdr3_length: 17; d_call: TRBD2; v_call: TRBV7-6
cdr3_aa: CASSQERGSYEQYF; cdr3_nt: TGTGCCAGCAGCCAAGAGCGGGGCTCCTACGAGCAGTACTTC; j_call: TRBJ2-7; clone_size: NA; cdr3_length: 14; d_call: NA; v_call: TRBV14
cdr3_aa: CASSVEGGEQFF; cdr3_nt: TGTGCCAGCAGCGTAGAGGGCGGTGAGCAGTTCTTC; j_call: TRBJ2-1; clone_size: NA; cdr3_length: 12; d_call: NA; v_call: TRBV9
cdr3_aa: CASSGWTGGSGNTIYF; cdr3_nt: TGTGCCAGCAGTGGGTGGACAGGGGGCTCAGGAAACACCATATATTTT; j_call: TRBJ1-3; clone_size: NA; cdr3_length: 16; d_call: TRBD1; v_call: TRBV6-1
cdr3_aa: CASSQATQDLTGELFF; cdr3_nt: TGCGCCAGCAGCCAAGCAACGCAGGACTTAACCGGGGAGCTGTTTTTT; j_call: TRBJ2-2; clone_size: NA; cdr3_length: 16; d_call: NA; v_call: TRBV4-1
cdr3_aa: CASSLRTGREQYF; cdr3_nt: TGTGCCAGCAGCTTAAGGACAGGGAGGGAGCAGTACTTC; j_call: TRBJ2-7; clone_size: NA; cdr3_length: 13; d_call: TRBD1; v_call: TRBV7-8
cdr3_aa: CASSSGTSGNEQFF; cdr3_nt: TGTGCCAGCAGCTCCGGGACTAGCGGAAATGAGCAGTTCTTC; j_call: TRBJ2-1; clone_size: NA; cdr3_length: 14; d_call: TRBD2; v_call: TRBV7-3
cdr3_aa: CATGQGGYEQYF; cdr3_nt: TGTGCCACGGGACAGGGAGGATACGAGCAGTACTTC; j_call: TRBJ2-7; clone_size: NA; cdr3_length: 12; d_call: TRBD1; v_call: TRBV6-6
cdr3_aa: CSVEGTGGNTGELFF; cdr3_nt: TGCAGCGTTGAGGGAACAGGGGGTAACACCGGGGAGCTGTTTTTT; j_call: TRBJ2-2; clone_size: NA; cdr3_length: 15; d_call: TRBD1; v_call: TRBV29-1
cdr3_aa: CASSITAYYEQYF; cdr3_nt: TGTGCCAGTAGTATTACAGCCTACTACGAGCAGTACTTC; j_call: TRBJ2-7; clone_size: NA; cdr3_length: 13; d_call: NA; v_call: TRBV19
cdr3_aa: CSVEDHRGGNTEAFF; cdr3_nt: TGCAGCGTTGAAGATCATCGGGGCGGGAACACTGAAGCTTTCTTT; j_call: TRBJ1-1; clone_size: NA; cdr3_length: 15; d_call: NA; v_call: TRBV29-1
cdr3_aa: CASSSPGLALQF; cdr3_nt: TGTGCCAGCAGCAGCCCGGGACTAGCTCTGCAGTTC; j_call: TRBJ2-7; clone_size: NA; cdr3_length: 12; d_call: TRBD2; v_call: TRBV5-4
cdr3_aa: CASSFGLTYEQYF; cdr3_nt: TGTGCCAGCAGTTTCGGGCTGACCTACGAGCAGTACTTC; j_call: TRBJ2-7; clone_size: NA; cdr3_length: 13; d_call: NA; v_call: TRBV27
cdr3_aa: CASSVGGGPGDTQYF; cdr3_nt: TGTGCCAGCAGCGTAGGGGGAGGGCCAGGAGATACGCAGTATTTT; j_call: TRBJ2-3; clone_size: NA; cdr3_length: 15; d_call: TRBD2; v_call: TRBV9
cdr3_aa: CASSYYTSGTEAFF; cdr3_nt: TGTGCCAGCAGTTACTACACATCCGGGACTGAAGCTTTCTTT; j_call: TRBJ1-1; clone_size: once; cdr3_length: 14; d_call: NA; v_call: TRBV27
cdr3_aa: CASSLGSTDTQYF; cdr3_nt: TGTGCCAGCAGCTTAGGGAGCACAGATACGCAGTATTTT; j_call: TRBJ2-3; clone_size: NA; cdr3_length: 13; d_call: NA; v_call: TRBV7-7
cdr3_aa: CASSQEGQPLTYEQYF; cdr3_nt: TGTGCCAGCAGCCAAGAAGGACAGCCCCTCACCTACGAGCAGTACTTC; j_call: TRBJ2-7; clone_size: NA; cdr3_length: 16; d_call: NA; v_call: TRBV4-2
cdr3_aa: CASSLAGATDTQYF; cdr3_nt: TGTGCCAGCAGCCTGGCGGGGGCCACAGATACGCAGTATTTT; j_call: TRBJ2-3; clone_size: NA; cdr3_length: 14; d_call: NA; v_call: TRBV28
cdr3_aa: CASSLDGTGAGDTQYF; cdr3_nt: TGTGCCAGCAGCTTGGACGGGACAGGGGCAGGGGATACGCAGTATTTT; j_call: TRBJ2-3; clone_size: NA; cdr3_length: 16; d_call: TRBD1; v_call: TRBV5-6
cdr3_aa: CASSFKAGSSTDTQYF; cdr3_nt: TGTGCCAGCAGTTTCAAGGCAGGGTCTAGCACAGATACGCAGTATTTT; j_call: TRBJ2-3; clone_size: NA; cdr3_length: 16; d_call: NA; v_call: TRBV6-5
cdr3_aa: CASSFRQYNQPQHF; cdr3_nt: TGTGCCAGCAGTTTTCGACAGTACAATCAGCCCCAGCATTTT; j_call: TRBJ1-5; clone_size: NA; cdr3_length: 14; d_call: NA; v_call: TRBV28
cdr3_aa: CASSSQGPYEQYF; cdr3_nt: TGTGCCAGCAGTTCTCAGGGGCCCTACGAGCAGTACTTC; j_call: TRBJ2-7; clone_size: NA; cdr3_length: 13; d_call: NA; v_call: TRBV27
cdr3_aa: CASSTTGGTEAFF; cdr3_nt: TGTGCCAGTAGTACTACAGGGGGCACTGAAGCTTTCTTT; j_call: TRBJ1-1; clone_size: NA; cdr3_length: 13; d_call: TRBD1; v_call: TRBV19
cdr3_aa: CASSFYPTTLRSHEQFF; cdr3_nt: TGCGCCAGCAGCTTCTACCCTACGACATTACGATCACATGAGCAGTTCTTC; j_call: TRBJ2-1; clone_size: NA; cdr3_length: 17; d_call: NA; v_call: TRBV5-1
cdr3_aa: CASSGPDNEQFF; cdr3_nt: TGTGCCAGCAGTGGACCAGACAATGAGCAGTTCTTC; j_call: TRBJ2-1; clone_size: NA; cdr3_length: 12; d_call: NA; v_call: TRBV27
cdr3_aa: CAWSWELTDTQYF; cdr3_nt: TGTGCCTGGAGCTGGGAACTAACAGATACGCAGTATTTT; j_call: TRBJ2-3; clone_size: NA; cdr3_length: 13; d_call: NA; v_call: TRBV30
cdr3_aa: CASSQAQGLADTDTQYF; cdr3_nt: TGTGCCAGCAGCCAAGCCCAGGGACTAGCGGACACAGATACGCAGTATTTT; j_call: TRBJ2-3; clone_size: NA; cdr3_length: 17; d_call: TRBD2; v_call: TRBV4-2
cdr3_aa: CASSPTTKYTGELFF; cdr3_nt: TGTGCCAGCAGCCCGACGACCAAGTACACCGGGGAGCTGTTTTTT; j_call: TRBJ2-2; clone_size: NA; cdr3_length: 15; d_call: NA; v_call: TRBV7-9
cdr3_aa: CASSFQTGALWYGYTF; cdr3_nt: TGTGCCAGCAGCTTCCAGACAGGGGCTTTATGGTATGGCTACACCTTC; j_call: TRBJ1-2; clone_size: NA; cdr3_length: 16; d_call: TRBD1; v_call: TRBV7-9
cdr3_aa: CASSSRENGPFNNEQFF; cdr3_nt: TGTGCCAGCAGCTCCCGAGAGAACGGGCCCTTTAACAATGAGCAGTTCTTC; j_call: TRBJ2-1; clone_size: once; cdr3_length: 17; d_call: NA; v_call: TRBV7-8
cdr3_aa: CASGGQGVHEQYF; cdr3_nt: TGTGCCAGCGGGGGACAGGGTGTCCACGAGCAGTACTTC; j_call: TRBJ2-7; clone_size: NA; cdr3_length: 13; d_call: TRBD1; v_call: TRBV27
cdr3_aa: CASSLGGQGSPEAFF; cdr3_nt: TGTGCCAGCAGCTTGGGAGGACAGGGGAGCCCTGAAGCTTTCTTT; j_call: TRBJ1-1; clone_size: NA; cdr3_length: 15; d_call: TRBD1; v_call: TRBV7-9
cdr3_aa: CASSPGLGAF; cdr3_nt: TGTGCCAGCAGCCCGGGGCTCGGGGCTTTC; j_call: TRBJ2-6; clone_size: NA; cdr3_length: 10; d_call: NA; v_call: TRBV13
cdr3_aa: CASSRAGAPPDTQYF; cdr3_nt: TGTGCCAGCAGCCGCGCGGGGGCGCCCCCGGATACGCAGTATTTT; j_call: TRBJ2-3; clone_size: few; cdr3_length: 15; d_call: NA; v_call: TRBV7-2
cdr3_aa: CASSDSRLGDTEAFF; cdr3_nt: TGTGCCAGCAGTGACAGCCGTCTGGGAGACACTGAAGCTTTCTTT; j_call: TRBJ1-1; clone_size: NA; cdr3_length: 15; d_call: NA; v_call: TRBV25-1
cdr3_aa: CSVEGDRRGYGYTF; cdr3_nt: TGCAGCGTTGAAGGAGATAGACGTGGCTATGGCTACACCTTC; j_call: TRBJ1-2; clone_size: NA; cdr3_length: 14; d_call: NA; v_call: TRBV29-1
cdr3_aa: CASSHTGATDTQYF; cdr3_nt: TGTGCCAGCAGCCATACAGGAGCCACAGATACGCAGTATTTT; j_call: TRBJ2-3; clone_size: NA; cdr3_length: 14; d_call: NA; v_call: TRBV14
cdr3_aa: CASSFRLVDTEAFF; cdr3_nt: TGTGCCAGCAGCTTCCGGCTGGTCGACACTGAAGCTTTCTTT; j_call: TRBJ1-1; clone_size: few; cdr3_length: 14; d_call: NA; v_call: TRBV13
cdr3_aa: CAWSVPLSGLTEAFF; cdr3_nt: TGTGCCTGGAGTGTACCGCTAAGTGGATTAACTGAAGCTTTCTTT; j_call: TRBJ1-1; clone_size: NA; cdr3_length: 15; d_call: NA; v_call: TRBV30
cdr3_aa: CASSPREGWSYEQYF; cdr3_nt: TGTGCCAGCAGCCCGCGGGAGGGTTGGTCCTACGAGCAGTACTTC; j_call: TRBJ2-7; clone_size: NA; cdr3_length: 15; d_call: TRBD2; v_call: TRBV7-2
cdr3_aa: CASSEDRGHRTGELFF; cdr3_nt: TGTGCCAGCAGTGAGGACAGGGGGCATAGGACCGGGGAGCTGTTTTTT; j_call: TRBJ2-2; clone_size: few; cdr3_length: 16; d_call: TRBD1; v_call: TRBV25-1
cdr3_aa: CASLPWGPGGRGQETQYF; cdr3_nt: TGTGCCAGCCTGCCTTGGGGGCCCGGGGGGCGCGGCCAAGAGACCCAGTACTTC; j_call: TRBJ2-5; clone_size: NA; cdr3_length: 18; d_call: NA; v_call: TRBV7-9
cdr3_aa: CSVRGQDRYEQYF; cdr3_nt: TGCAGCGTTAGGGGACAGGATCGATACGAGCAGTACTTC; j_call: TRBJ2-7; clone_size: NA; cdr3_length: 13; d_call: TRBD1; v_call: TRBV29-1
cdr3_aa: CASSLWGRNGTNEKLFF; cdr3_nt: TGTGCCAGCAGTTTATGGGGGCGGAATGGAACTAATGAAAAACTGTTTTTT; j_call: TRBJ1-4; clone_size: NA; cdr3_length: 17; d_call: NA; v_call: TRBV27
cdr3_aa: CASSVEFSGTYEQYF; cdr3_nt: TGTGCCAGCAGCGTAGAGTTTAGCGGGACCTACGAGCAGTACTTC; j_call: TRBJ2-7; clone_size: few; cdr3_length: 15; d_call: TRBD2; v_call: TRBV9
cdr3_aa: CASSWGGPYNEQFF; cdr3_nt: TGTGCCAGCAGCTGGGGGGGCCCCTACAATGAGCAGTTCTTC; j_call: TRBJ2-1; clone_size: NA; cdr3_length: 14; d_call: NA; v_call: TRBV7-8